These 25 T cell receptor beta chains came from one sample sequenced in a study of T-cell memory formation after mild COVID-19. Each CDR3 protein gets one entry after TCRdb re-called the 5' RACE reads with MiXCR. The sample carries around 34,000 distinct CDR3 sequences, roughly 7.2% recorded once. The sample taken for sequencing was PBMCs or a T cell subset sorted from them (not recorded which). The receptors originated from a man aged 18 to 35 who had mild COVID-19 (a few samples of this study predate the infection). Cell type and time point are not known.

This clonotype occurred a few times. The rearrangement links TRBV28 to TRBJ2-3, with 8 bases matching TRBD2. From germline, CDR1 is MDHEN and CDR2 SYDVKM. This CDR3 comprises 15 residues. V shed 5 bases, J shed 5 bases, and the junction held 9 bases outside the gene matches. The CDR3 DNA reads as TGTGCCAGCAGTGAACTAGCGGAGGTAGTAGATACGCAGTATTTT. Translating gives CASSELAEVVDTQYF.

This chain connects TRBV29-1 to TRBJ1-5, with D hard to call. Germline CDR1 SQVTM, CDR2 ANQGSEA. Trimming shortened V by 4 bases and J by 2 bases, and 15 bases separated the two germline ends. CDR3 length equals 15 residues. The CDR3 nucleotides read TGCAGCGTTGCCGACGGCTGGCTAGGCAATCAGCCCCAGCATTTT. Protein sequence: CSVADGWLGNQPQHF. Together with reference TRBV29-1 and TRBJ1-5, the CDR3 gives the full variable domain: SAVISQKPSRDICQRGTSLTIQCQVDSQVTMMFWYRQQPGQSLTLIATANQGSEATYESGFVIDKFPISRPNLTFSTLTVSNMSPEDSSIYLCSVADGWLGNQPQHFGDGTRLSIL.

Regarding this clonotype: With a much larger clone just one base away, this may be a read error. This chain joins TRBV20-1 and TRBJ2-7; D gene ambiguous. This CDR3 spans 13 amino acids. Germline values: CDR1 DFQATT, CDR2 SNEGSKA (reference sequence). This CDR3 is CREMSDTDYEQYF. The CDR3 nucleotides read TGCAGGGAGATGAGTGACACGGACTACGAGCAGTACTTC.

This clonotype was counted at least ten times. The V call is TRBV9, the J call TRBJ2-5; possibly TRBD2 for D (6 bases). V was shortened by 0 bases and J by 3 bases, with 9 bases between the two germline ends. Germline V gives CDR1 SGDLS, CDR2 YYNGEE. This CDR3 has 14 residues. The chain's CDR3 is CASSVAGVEETQYF. The CDR3 region has the DNA TGTGCCAGCAGCGTAGCGGGGGTTGAAGAGACCCAGTACTTC.

This clonotype was seen a few times. J is TRBJ2-4 and V is TRBV19; D is undetermined. CDR3 length equals 14 residues. Germline V gene data show CDR1 as LNHDA and CDR2 as SQIVND (reference sequence). The V end was cut by 6 bases, the J end by 0 bases, with 9 bases between. CDR3 amino acids: CASRRDLAKNIQYF. DNA for the CDR3: TGTGCCAGTAGGAGAGACCTAGCCAAAAACATTCAGTACTTC.

V is TRBV10-2 and J is TRBJ2-5; a weak D match, TRBD1 (6 bases). The V end lost 2 bases, the J end lost 5 bases, and 15 bases lay between the germline ends. From germline, CDR1 is WSHSY and CDR2 SAAADI. The CDR3 consists of 15 residues. The CDR3 DNA sequence: TGCGCCAGCAGTGAGCCTCAGGGGTTCCCGGAGACCCAGTACTTC. Residues: CASSEPQGFPETQYF.

This clonotype was counted only a few times. The CDR3, as DNA: TGTGCCAGCAGGAAATCCGGGACAGGGCCCGAAAAACTGTTTTTT. Amino acid sequence: CASRKSGTGPEKLFF. The chain employs TRBV2 and TRBJ1-4; 9 nucleotides match TRBD1. Losses at the gene ends were 6 bases for V and 8 bases for J; bases not matched to a gene: 10. The CDR3 spans 15 residues. The V gene's germline CDR1 is SNHLY and CDR2 FYNNEI.

This clonotype was seen only a few times. The CDR3 DNA reads as TGTGCCAGTAGTACGGGGGCGCGCGACACTGAAGCTTTCTTT. Encoded protein: CASSTGARDTEAFF. This rearrangement joins TRBV19 to TRBJ1-1; D is perhaps TRBD1 (6 bases). CDR1 and CDR2 (germline): LNHDA, SQIVND (reference sequence). Between the trimmed V and J ends, which lost 4 bases and 3 bases, there was a span of 12 bases. There are 14 residues in the CDR3.

For this clonotype: Given a much more abundant clone one base away, this may be a read error. The chain joins TRBV7-9 to TRBJ1-2, with D hard to call. This CDR3 is built from 10 residues. The germline V gene encodes CDR1 SEHNR and CDR2 FQNEAQ (reference sequence). The CDR3 region has the DNA TGTGCCAGCGACGCCTATGTCTACACCTTC. Protein sequence: CASDAYVYTF. The full variable domain, completed using reference TRBV7-9 and TRBJ1-2, is DTGVSQNPRHKITKRGQNVTFRCDPISEHNRLYWYRQTLGQGPEFLTYFQNEAQLEKSRLLSDRFSAERPKGSFSTLEIQRTEQGDSAMYLCASDAYVYTFGSGTRLTVV.

This clonotype was observed many times. The V call is TRBV5-1, the J call TRBJ2-6; possible D gene TRBD2, 5 bases. V lost 4 bases and J 0 bases, leaving 11 bases between the germline ends. Per the germline V gene, CDR1 is SGHRS and CDR2 is YFSETQ. The CDR3 loop spans 16 amino acids. CDR3 DNA: TGCGCCAGCAGCCCTCAAGGGAGCTCTGGGGCCAACGTCCTGACTTTC. Its translation is CASSPQGSSGANVLTF.

This clonotype has ten or more counts. The rearrangement joins TRBV4-3 to TRBJ1-2; D is unresolved. Germline lookup yields CDR1 LGHNA and CDR2 YSLEER. V shed 0 bases and J shed 4 bases, with 12 bases lying between them. This CDR3 region has 15 residues. The CDR3 coding sequence is TGCGCCAGCAGCCAAGATGGTTCAGGAGGCTATGGCTACACCTTC. It encodes CASSQDGSGGYGYTF.

This clonotype was found a few times. The chain has TRBV11-2 and TRBJ1-4, with D unresolved. The CDR3 spans 14 residues. With 5 bases removed from V and 1 base from J, the gap between germline ends came to 8 bases. CDR1 is SGHAT and CDR2 is FQNNGV in the germline V gene. The CDR3 DNA reads as TGTGCCAGCAGCATCGGGTTAACTAATGAAAAACTGTTTTTT. Amino acids: CASSIGLTNEKLFF.

This clonotype was detected many times. The chain has TRBV4-1 and TRBJ2-6; TRBD2 might be the D (5 bases). CDR1 and CDR2 (germline): MGHRA, YSYEKL. The CDR3 consists of 18 residues. The V end lost 1 base, the J end lost 2 bases, and 15 bases lay between the germline ends. The CDR3, as DNA: TGCGCCAGCAGCCAAGGGGAGTTGTTCAAAACTGGGGCCAACGTCCTGACTTTC. Its protein is CASSQGELFKTGANVLTF.

The rearrangement joins TRBV9 to TRBJ2-7, with 7 bases aligning to TRBD2. Per germline, CDR1 SGDLS and CDR2 YYNGEE. There are 16 residues in the CDR3. Losses at the gene ends were 0 bases for V and 3 bases for J; bases not matched to a gene: 9. This CDR3 reads CASSVGSGTFDYEQYF. The CDR3 nucleotides are TGTGCCAGCAGCGTAGGCAGCGGGACCTTCGACTACGAGCAGTACTTC. The variable domain in full, completed from reference TRBV9 and TRBJ2-7, reads DSGVTQTPKHLITATGQRVTLRCSPRSGDLSVYWYQQSLDQGLQFLIQYYNGEERAKGNILERFSAQQFPDLHSELNLSSLELGDSALYFCASSVGSGTFDYEQYFGPGTRLTVT.

In DNA, the CDR3 is TGCGCCAGCAGCTTGGAGGCAGGCTATGGCTACACCTTC. This encodes CASSLEAGYGYTF. The chain joins TRBV5-1 to TRBJ1-2, with D uncertain. Per the germline V gene, CDR1 is SGHRS and CDR2 is YFSETQ. CDR3 length: 13 amino acids. Trimming pared 0 bases from V and 4 bases from J, leaving 7 bases between. The full variable domain, its missing parts supplied by reference TRBV5-1 and TRBJ1-2, is KAGVTQTPRYLIKTRGQQVTLSCSPISGHRSVSWYQQTPGQGLQFLFEYFSETQRNKGNFPGRFSGRQFSNSRSEMNVSTLELGDSALYLCASSLEAGYGYTFGSGTRLTVV.

This clonotype came up many times. CDR3 residues: CASSSRPSRLNTGELFF. The CDR3 coding sequence is TGTGCCAGCAGTTCCCGCCCATCTAGACTGAACACCGGGGAGCTGTTTTTT. V usage is TRBV6-2 or TRBV6-3 and J usage is TRBJ2-2, with D unresolved. The germline CDR1 and CDR2 sequences are MNHEY and SVGEGT. CDR3 size: 17 residues. V was shortened by 4 bases and J by 1 base, with 16 bases between the two germline ends.

This clonotype has a count of ten or more. This sequence joins TRBV29-1 and TRBJ2-3, with D perhaps matching TRBD2 (5 bases). Germline-derived CDR1 and CDR2 are SQVTM and ANQGSEA. CDR3 length: 16 amino acids. Trimming shortened V by 1 base and J by 8 bases, and 22 bases separated the two germline ends. The CDR3 DNA sequence: TGCAGCGTTGAAGCGGGAAGTACAGATTGGGCGGCTACGCAGTATTTT. It yields the protein CSVEAGSTDWAATQYF.

This clonotype was counted many times. This chain joins TRBV3-1 and TRBJ2-1, with 13 bases fitting TRBD2. V shed 5 bases and J 3 bases; nucleotides not matched to a gene: 10. The CDR3 spans 18 residues. The germline V gene has CDR1 LGHDT and CDR2 YNNKEL (reference sequence). The CDR3 sequence is CASSTRLAGGIIYNEQFF. Here the CDR3 DNA reads TGTGCCAGCAGCACCCGACTAGCGGGGGGCATCATCTACAATGAGCAGTTCTTC.

This clonotype turned up a few times. The V and J genes are TRBV6-2 or TRBV6-3 and TRBJ1-5; 8 bases map to TRBD1. Germline CDR1 is MNHEY and CDR2 is SVGEGT. This CDR3 has 14 residues. The V gene end was trimmed by 7 bases and the J gene end by 6 bases; junction bases not matched to a gene: 8. The CDR3: CASTLTGAPQPQHF. The CDR3 coding sequence is TGTGCCAGCACTTTGACAGGGGCCCCTCAGCCCCAGCATTTT.

The CDR3 protein is CASSLVMGQGYEQYF. The DNA of the CDR3 is TGTGCCAGCAGCTTAGTAATGGGACAGGGATACGAGCAGTACTTC. The V and J genes are TRBV7-9 and TRBJ2-7, with 9 bases matching TRBD1. V trimming: 1 base; J trimming: 4 bases; junction bases outside the gene matches: 5. Germline V lookup: CDR1 SEHNR, CDR2 FQNEAQ (reference sequence). The CDR3 runs to 15 residues.

This clonotype was detected ten times or more. The gene calls are TRBV29-1 and TRBJ2-3; the D gene is possibly TRBD2 (5 bases). This CDR3 spans 13 amino acids. In germline, CDR1 is SQVTM, CDR2 ANQGSEA. Trimming took off 4 bases at V and 1 base at J, with 9 bases between the two ends. In nucleotides, the CDR3 is TGCAGCGTTGTCCGGCGGGGCACAGATACGCAGTATTTT. It encodes CSVVRRGTDTQYF.

Of note for this clonotype: This may come from a read error, since a much larger clone is one base off. The CDR3 DNA follows: TGCGCCAGCAGCCAAGATGGCAGGGTGAACACCGGGGGGCTGTTTTTT. Protein: CASSQDGRVNTGGLFF. The rearrangement joins TRBV4-3 to TRBJ2-2; a weak D match, TRBD2 (6 bases). The CDR3 sequence is 16 residues long. Germline CDR1 LGHNA, CDR2 YSLEER.

This clonotype has at least ten counts. The gene calls are TRBV7-2 and TRBJ1-6; D not resolved. This CDR3 is built from 12 residues. The germline CDR1 and CDR2 sequences are SGHTA and FQGNSA. The V end was cut by 4 bases, the J end by 2 bases, with 0 bases between. DNA for the CDR3: TGTGCCAGCAGCTCCTATAATTCACCCCTCCACTTT. Translating gives CASSSYNSPLHF.

V is TRBV2 and J is TRBJ1-4; TRBD1 matches at 8 bases. CDR1 is SNHLY, CDR2 FYNNEI, per germline. Trimming cost V 7 bases and J 4 bases; bases outside gene matches: 11. The CDR3 spans 16 residues. CDR3: CASTNRDRSFNEKLFF. CDR3 in DNA: TGTGCCAGCACCAACCGGGACAGGTCCTTTAATGAAAAACTGTTTTTT.

This clonotype was seen at least ten times. The gene calls are TRBV4-2 and TRBJ1-1; 10 bases are a match to TRBD1. Germline CDR1 reads LGHNA; CDR2 reads YNFKEQ. The ends lost 4 bases at V and 1 base at J; junction bases unmatched: 3. This CDR3 spans 15 amino acids. Written as DNA, the CDR3 is TGTGCCAGCAGCCGCGGACAGGGGGGGAACACTGAAGCTTTCTTT. Protein: CASSRGQGGNTEAFF.